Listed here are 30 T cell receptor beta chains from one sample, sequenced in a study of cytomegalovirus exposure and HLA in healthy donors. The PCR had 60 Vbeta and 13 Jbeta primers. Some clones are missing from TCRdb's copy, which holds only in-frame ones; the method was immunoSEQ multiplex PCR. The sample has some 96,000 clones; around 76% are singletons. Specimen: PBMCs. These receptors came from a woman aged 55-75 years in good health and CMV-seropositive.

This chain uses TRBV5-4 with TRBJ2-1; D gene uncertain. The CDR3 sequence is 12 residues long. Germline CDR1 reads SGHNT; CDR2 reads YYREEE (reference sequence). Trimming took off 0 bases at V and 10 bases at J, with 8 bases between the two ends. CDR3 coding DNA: TGTGCCAGCAGCTTGGACTACGGAGAGCAGTTCTTC. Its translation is CASSLDYGEQFF. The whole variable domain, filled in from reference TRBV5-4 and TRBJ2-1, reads ETGVTQSPTHLIKTRGQQVTLRCSSQSGHNTVSWYQQALGQGPQFIFQYYREEENGRGNFPPRFSGLQFPNYSSELNVNALELDDSALYLCASSLDYGEQFFGPGTRLTVL.

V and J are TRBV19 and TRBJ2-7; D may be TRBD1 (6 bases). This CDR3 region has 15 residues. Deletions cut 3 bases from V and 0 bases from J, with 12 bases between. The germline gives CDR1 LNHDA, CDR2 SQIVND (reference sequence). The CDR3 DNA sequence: TGTGCCAGTAGTATTGCACAGGGAAGCTCCTACGAGCAGTACTTC. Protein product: CASSIAQGSSYEQYF.

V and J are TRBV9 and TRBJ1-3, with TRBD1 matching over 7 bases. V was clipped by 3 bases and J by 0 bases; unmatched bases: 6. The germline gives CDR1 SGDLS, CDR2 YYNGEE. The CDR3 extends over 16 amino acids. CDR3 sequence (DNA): TGTGCCAGCAGCGCGGGACCAGGGGGCTCTGGAAACACCATATATTTT. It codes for CASSAGPGGSGNTIYF.

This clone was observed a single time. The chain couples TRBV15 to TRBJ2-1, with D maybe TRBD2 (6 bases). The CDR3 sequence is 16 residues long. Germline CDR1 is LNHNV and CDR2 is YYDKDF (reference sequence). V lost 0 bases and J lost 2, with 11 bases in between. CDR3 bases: TGTGCCACCAGCAGAGATGGCCTAGCGACCTACAATGAGCAGTTCTTC. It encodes CATSRDGLATYNEQFF.

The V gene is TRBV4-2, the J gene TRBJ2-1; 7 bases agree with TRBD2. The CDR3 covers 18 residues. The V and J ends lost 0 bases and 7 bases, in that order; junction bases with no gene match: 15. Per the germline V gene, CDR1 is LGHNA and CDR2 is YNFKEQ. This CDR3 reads CASSQDKFGRPRGNEQFF. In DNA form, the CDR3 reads TGTGCCAGCAGCCAAGATAAGTTCGGGAGGCCTCGAGGGAATGAGCAGTTCTTC.

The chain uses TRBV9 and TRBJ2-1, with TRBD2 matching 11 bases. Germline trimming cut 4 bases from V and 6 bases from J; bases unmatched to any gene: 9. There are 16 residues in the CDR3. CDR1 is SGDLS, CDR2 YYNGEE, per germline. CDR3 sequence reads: CASSSVSGRAVNEQFF. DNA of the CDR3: TGTGCCAGCAGCTCAGTTAGCGGGAGGGCCGTCAATGAGCAGTTCTTC.

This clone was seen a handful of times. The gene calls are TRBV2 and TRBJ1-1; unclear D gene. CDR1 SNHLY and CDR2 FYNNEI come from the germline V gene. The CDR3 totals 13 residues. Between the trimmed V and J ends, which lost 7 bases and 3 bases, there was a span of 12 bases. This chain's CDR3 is CASKALAHTEAFF. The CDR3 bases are TGTGCCAGCAAGGCCTTAGCGCACACTGAAGCTTTCTTT.

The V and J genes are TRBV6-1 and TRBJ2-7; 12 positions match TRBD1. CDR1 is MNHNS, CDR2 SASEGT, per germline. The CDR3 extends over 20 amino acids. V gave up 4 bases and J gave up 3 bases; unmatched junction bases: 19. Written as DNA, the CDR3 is TGTGCCAGCAGTGTGAATTACCGGGACAGGGGGCTAGCGGGGCACTACGAGCAGTACTTC. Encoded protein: CASSVNYRDRGLAGHYEQYF.

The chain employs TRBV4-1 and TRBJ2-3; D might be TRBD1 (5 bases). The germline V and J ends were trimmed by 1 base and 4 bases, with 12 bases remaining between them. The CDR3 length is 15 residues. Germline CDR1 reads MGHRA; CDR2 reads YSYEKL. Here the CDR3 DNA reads TGCGCCAGCAGCCAAGGGGTCCAGGGTCCAGATACGCAGTATTTT. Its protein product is CASSQGVQGPDTQYF.

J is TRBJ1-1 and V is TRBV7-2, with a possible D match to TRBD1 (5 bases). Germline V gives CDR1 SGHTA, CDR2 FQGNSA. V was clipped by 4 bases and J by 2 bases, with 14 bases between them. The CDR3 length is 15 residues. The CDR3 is CASSWGGSYNTEAFF. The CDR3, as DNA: TGTGCCAGCAGCTGGGGGGGGAGCTATAACACTGAAGCTTTCTTT.

CDR3 DNA: TGTGCCAGCAGGGACAGGGACGTATATGGCTACACCTTC. It encodes CASRDRDVYGYTF. This sequence joins TRBV5-4 and TRBJ1-2; TRBD1 aligns across 8 bases. This CDR3 has 13 amino acids. V lost 5 bases and J lost 5; bases outside the gene matches: 5. From germline, CDR1 is SGHNT and CDR2 YYREEE (reference sequence). Full variable domain (remainder filled in from reference TRBV5-4 and TRBJ1-2): ETGVTQSPTHLIKTRGQQVTLRCSSQSGHNTVSWYQQALGQGPQFIFQYYREEENGRGNFPPRFSGLQFPNYSSELNVNALELDDSALYLCASRDRDVYGYTFGSGTRLTVV.

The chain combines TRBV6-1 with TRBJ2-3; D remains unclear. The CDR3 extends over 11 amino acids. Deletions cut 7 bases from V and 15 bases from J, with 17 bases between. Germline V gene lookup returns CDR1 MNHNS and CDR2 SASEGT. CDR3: CASNSLEVVYF. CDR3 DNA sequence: TGTGCCAGCAATAGCCTAGAAGTGGTCTATTTT.

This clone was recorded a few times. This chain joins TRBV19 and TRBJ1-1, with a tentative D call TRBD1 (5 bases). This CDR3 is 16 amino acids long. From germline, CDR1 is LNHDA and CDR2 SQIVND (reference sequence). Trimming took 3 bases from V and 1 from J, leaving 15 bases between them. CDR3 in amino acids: CASSIPPGHQNTEAFF. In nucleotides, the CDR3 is TGTGCCAGTAGTATTCCCCCTGGACACCAGAACACTGAAGCTTTCTTT.

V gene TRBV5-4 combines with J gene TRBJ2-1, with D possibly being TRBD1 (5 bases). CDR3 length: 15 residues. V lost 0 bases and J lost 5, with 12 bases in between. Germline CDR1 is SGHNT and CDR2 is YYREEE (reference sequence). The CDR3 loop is CASSLDGRVHNEQFF. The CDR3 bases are TGTGCCAGCAGCTTGGATGGCAGGGTCCACAATGAGCAGTTCTTC. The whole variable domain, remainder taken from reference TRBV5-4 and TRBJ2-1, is ETGVTQSPTHLIKTRGQQVTLRCSSQSGHNTVSWYQQALGQGPQFIFQYYREEENGRGNFPPRFSGLQFPNYSSELNVNALELDDSALYLCASSLDGRVHNEQFFGPGTRLTVL.

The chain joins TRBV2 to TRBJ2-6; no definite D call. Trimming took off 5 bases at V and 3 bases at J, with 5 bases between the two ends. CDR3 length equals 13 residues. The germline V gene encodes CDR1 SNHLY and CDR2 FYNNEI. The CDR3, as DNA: TGTGCCAGCAGTCTAGGTGGGGCCAACGTCCTGACTTTC. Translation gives CASSLGGANVLTF.

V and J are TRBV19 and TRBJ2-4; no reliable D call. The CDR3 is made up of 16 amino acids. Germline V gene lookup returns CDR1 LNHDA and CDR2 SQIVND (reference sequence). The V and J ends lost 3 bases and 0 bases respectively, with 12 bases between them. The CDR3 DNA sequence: TGTGCCAGTAGTATGCGGCAGTCTCTAGCCAAAAACATTCAGTACTTC. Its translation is CASSMRQSLAKNIQYF.

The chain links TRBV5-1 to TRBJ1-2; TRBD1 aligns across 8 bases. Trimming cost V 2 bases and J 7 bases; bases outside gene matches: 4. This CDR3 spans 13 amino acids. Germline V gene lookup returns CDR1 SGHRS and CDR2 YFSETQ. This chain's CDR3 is CASSFDTGGGYTF. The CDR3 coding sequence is TGCGCCAGCAGCTTTGATACAGGGGGTGGCTACACCTTC.

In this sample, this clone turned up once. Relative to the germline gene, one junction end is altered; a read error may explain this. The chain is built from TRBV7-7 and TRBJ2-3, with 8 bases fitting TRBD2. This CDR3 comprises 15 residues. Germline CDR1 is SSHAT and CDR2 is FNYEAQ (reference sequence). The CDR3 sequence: CASSPVSGTGDTQYF. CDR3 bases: TGTGCTAGCAGCCCCGTTAGCGGGACCGGAGATACGCAGTATTTT.

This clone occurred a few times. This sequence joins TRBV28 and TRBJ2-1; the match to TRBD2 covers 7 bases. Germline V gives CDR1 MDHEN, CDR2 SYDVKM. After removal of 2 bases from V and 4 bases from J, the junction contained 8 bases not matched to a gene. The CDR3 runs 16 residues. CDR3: CASSLPQSGAYNEQFF. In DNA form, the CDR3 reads TGTGCCAGCAGTTTACCTCAAAGCGGGGCTTACAATGAGCAGTTCTTC. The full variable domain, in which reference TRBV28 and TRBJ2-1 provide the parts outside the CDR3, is DVKVTQSSRYLVKRTGEKVFLECVQDMDHENMFWYRQDPGLGLRLIYFSYDVKMKEKGDIPEGYSVSREKKERFSLILESASTNQTSMYLCASSLPQSGAYNEQFFGPGTRLTVL.

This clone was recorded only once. Here the CDR3 DNA reads TGTGCCAGCAGTTTATCCCGGACAGGGGTCCGGAACACTGAAGCTTTCTTT. The encoded protein is CASSLSRTGVRNTEAFF. J is TRBJ1-1 and V is TRBV28; TRBD1 matches 9 bases. Germline CDR1 reads MDHEN; CDR2 reads SYDVKM. The trim removed 1 base at V and 1 base at J, leaving 7 bases unmatched. The CDR3 is 17 residues long.

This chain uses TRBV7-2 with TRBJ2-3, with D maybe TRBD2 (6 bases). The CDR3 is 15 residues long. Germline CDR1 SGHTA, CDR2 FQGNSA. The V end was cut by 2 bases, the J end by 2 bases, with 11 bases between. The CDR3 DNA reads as TGTGCCAGCAGCTTAACTAGCCGCATCACAGATACGCAGTATTTT. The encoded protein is CASSLTSRITDTQYF.

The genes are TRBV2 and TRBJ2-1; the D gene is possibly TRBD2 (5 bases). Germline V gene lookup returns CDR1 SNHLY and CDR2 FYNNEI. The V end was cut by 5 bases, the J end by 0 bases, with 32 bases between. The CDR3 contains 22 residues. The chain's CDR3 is CASSLRLTAAGGGLGSYNEQFF. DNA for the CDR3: TGTGCCAGCAGTCTCCGCCTTACAGCGGCAGGAGGCGGCCTCGGCTCCTACAATGAGCAGTTCTTC. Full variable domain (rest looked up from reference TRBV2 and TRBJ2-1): EPEVTQTPSHQVTQMGQEVILRCVPISNHLYFYWYRQILGQKVEFLVSFYNNEISEKSEIFDDQFSVERPDGSNFTLKIRSTKLEDSAMYFCASSLRLTAAGGGLGSYNEQFFGPGTRLTVL.

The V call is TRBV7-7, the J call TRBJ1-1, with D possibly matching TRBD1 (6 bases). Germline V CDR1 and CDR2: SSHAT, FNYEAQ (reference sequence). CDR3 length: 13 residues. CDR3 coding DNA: TGTGCTAGCTCCCAGGGGCCGCGCACTGAAGCTTTCTTT. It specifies CASSQGPRTEAFF.

The CDR3 DNA follows: TGTGCCAGCAGTCGATCAGGGAATGAGCAGTTCTTC. Its protein product is CASSRSGNEQFF. The chain employs TRBV14 and TRBJ2-1; D might be TRBD1 (5 bases). V lost 6 bases and J 7 bases, leaving 10 bases between the germline ends. The CDR3 contains 12 residues. The germline V gene has CDR1 SGHDN and CDR2 FVKESK.

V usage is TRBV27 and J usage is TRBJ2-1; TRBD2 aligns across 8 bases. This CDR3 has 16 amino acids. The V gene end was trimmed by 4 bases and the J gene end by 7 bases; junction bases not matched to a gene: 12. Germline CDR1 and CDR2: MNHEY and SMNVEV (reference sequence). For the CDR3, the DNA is TGTGCCAGCAGTTCGCCCTCGGGCGGGAGGTTTAATGAGCAGTTCTTC. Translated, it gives CASSSPSGGRFNEQFF.

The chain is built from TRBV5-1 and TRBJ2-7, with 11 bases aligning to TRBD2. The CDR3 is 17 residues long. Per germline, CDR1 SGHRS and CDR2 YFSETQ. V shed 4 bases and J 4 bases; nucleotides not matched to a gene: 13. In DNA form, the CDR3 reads TGCGCCAGCAGCCCCGGACTAGCGGGCTTCTCAGGGTACGAGCAGTACTTC. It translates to CASSPGLAGFSGYEQYF.

As DNA, the CDR3 is TGCGCCAGCAGCCAGCATCCTAGCAGCCTGACCTACGAGCAGTACTTC. Translated: CASSQHPSSLTYEQYF. The chain carries TRBV4-1 and TRBJ2-7; TRBD2 might be the D (5 bases). Trimming removed 3 bases from V and 2 bases from J, with 17 bases in between. Germline V gene data show CDR1 as MGHRA and CDR2 as YSYEKL. CDR3 size: 16 residues.

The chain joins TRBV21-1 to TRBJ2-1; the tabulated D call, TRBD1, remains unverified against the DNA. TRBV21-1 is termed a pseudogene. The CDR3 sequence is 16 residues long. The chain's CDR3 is CASSKSWDRAYNEQFF. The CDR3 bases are TGTGCCAGCAGCAAAAGTTGGGACAGAGCCTACAATGAGCAGTTCTTC.

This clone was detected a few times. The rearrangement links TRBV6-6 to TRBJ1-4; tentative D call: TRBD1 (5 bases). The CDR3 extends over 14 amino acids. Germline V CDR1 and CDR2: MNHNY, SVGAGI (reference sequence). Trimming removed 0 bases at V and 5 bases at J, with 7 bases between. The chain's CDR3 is CASSYSGRNEKLFF. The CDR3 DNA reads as TGTGCCAGCAGTTACTCGGGGCGAAATGAAAAACTGTTTTTT.

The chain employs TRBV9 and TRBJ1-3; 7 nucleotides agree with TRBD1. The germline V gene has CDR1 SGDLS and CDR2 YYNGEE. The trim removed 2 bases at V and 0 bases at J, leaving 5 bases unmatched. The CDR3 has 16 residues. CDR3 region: CASSVWDSDSGNTIYF. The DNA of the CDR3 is TGTGCCAGCAGCGTTTGGGACAGTGACTCTGGAAACACCATATATTTT.